Sequencing of this T cell receptor (beta chain) was carried out in a study of blood T cell repertoires in COVID-19. Study summary: Samples of COVID-19 (acute and convalescent) were obtained from the United States, Italy and Spain.

CDR3 size: 13 residues. Germline V gene sequence: CDR1 SGHNT, CDR2 YYREEE (reference sequence). V dropped 4 bases and J dropped 7; count of bases not matched to a gene: 6. Assay: immunoSEQ multiplex PCR; the TCRdb copy retains only in-frame clones and omits some. The top ten clones hold 2.5% to 3% of a sample with about 140,000 clones, 75% to 80% of them seen once. In terms of age and location, participants ranged from roughly 18 to 100 years and lived in about 25 US areas. V is TRBV5-4 and J is TRBJ1-1, with 8 bases aligning to TRBD1. This clonotype was sampled from a woman aged 45 to 65 who had recovered from COVID-19. The sample comprised PBMCs or T cells enriched from blood (not recorded which). Here the CDR3 reads CASSGGQESEAFF. The CDR3 DNA sequence: TGTGCCAGCAGCGGGGGACAGGAAAGTGAAGCTTTCTTT. Combining the CDR3 with reference TRBV5-4 and TRBJ1-1 gives the whole variable domain ETGVTQSPTHLIKTRGQQVTLRCSSQSGHNTVSWYQQALGQGPQFIFQYYREEENGRGNFPPRFSGLQFPNYSSELNVNALELDDSALYLCASSGGQESEAFFGQGTRLTVV.